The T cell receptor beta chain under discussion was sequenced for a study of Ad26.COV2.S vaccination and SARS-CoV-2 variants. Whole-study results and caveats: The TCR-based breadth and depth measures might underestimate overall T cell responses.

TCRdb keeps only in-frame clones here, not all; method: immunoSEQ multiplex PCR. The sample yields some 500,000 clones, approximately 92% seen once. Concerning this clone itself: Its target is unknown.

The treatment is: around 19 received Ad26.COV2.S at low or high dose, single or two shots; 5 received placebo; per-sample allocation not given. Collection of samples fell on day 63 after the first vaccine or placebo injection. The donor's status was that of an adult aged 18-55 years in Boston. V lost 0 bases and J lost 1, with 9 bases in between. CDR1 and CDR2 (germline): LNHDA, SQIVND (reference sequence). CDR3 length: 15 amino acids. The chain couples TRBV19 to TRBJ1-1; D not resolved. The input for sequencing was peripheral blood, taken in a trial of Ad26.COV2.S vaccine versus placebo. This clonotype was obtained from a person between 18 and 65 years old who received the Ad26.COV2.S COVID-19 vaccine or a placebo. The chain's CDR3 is CASSIDEETNTEAFF. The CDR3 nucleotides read TGTGCCAGTAGTATAGACGAGGAGACGAACACTGAAGCTTTCTTT.